The following is a T cell receptor (beta chain) sequence with its context. Original analysis: Counts of nucleated cells, estimated from reference gene primer amplification, were obtained. Sequencing used immunoSEQ multiplex PCR; TCRdb keeps in-frame clones, though not all of them. That table gives V, J and clone size, and the DNA gave D and trimming. The repertoire holds under 350,000 clones, with roughly 85% as singletons. The data originate from a study of blood T cell repertoires in COVID-19. V lost 0 bases and J lost 3, with 5 bases in between. Germline loops: CDR1 MNHNS, CDR2 SASEGT. CDR3 length: 13 residues.

Sequencing input: peripheral blood. The TCR comes from a woman aged 70 to 79 with acute or convalescent COVID-19. The genes are TRBV6-1 and TRBJ1-2; D not resolved. The CDR3 nucleotides are TGTGCCAGCAGTGAAGCCGGGGACTATGGCTACACCTTC. Its translation: CASSEAGDYGYTF.